This T cell receptor (beta chain) is drawn from a study of shared clonotypes between healthy human individuals. Study information: Donor ages ranged 18 to 49 years: a couple of women, a few men.

The germline V gene encodes CDR1 SGHTA and CDR2 FQGNSA. V was cut by 1 base and J by 10 bases, with 11 bases left in between. This CDR3 has 13 amino acids. Around 30,000 T cell genomes, or approximately 190 ng DNA, went into the sorted-subset replicate PCRs. The repertoire was sequenced with immunoSEQ multiplex PCR; TCRdb's copy has only in-frame clones and lacks some. The sample has approximately 2,000,000 clones; roughly 92% are singletons. All donors were Caucasian adults living in Nashville, Tennessee. The sample holds a few counts of this clone. Its antigen remains unknown. Study-wide results and limits: Only blood was sampled, and tissue TCR repertoires likely differ from blood ones.

The V and J genes are TRBV7-2 and TRBJ2-1; D remains ambiguous. The sequence was collected from a man between 18 and 35 years old in good health. Some clones in this sample may be carry-over from other donors' samples. Input material: naive CD4+ T cells from PBMCs. Subset noted: CD45RA+ positively selected. The CDR3 protein is CASSLERLEEQFF. CDR3 DNA sequence: TGTGCCAGCAGCTTAGAGCGTCTGGAAGAGCAGTTCTTC.